The 15 T cell receptor beta chains listed next were all sequenced from one sample in a study of Tregs in tolerant kidney transplant recipients. The nonmyeloablative bone marrow transplants came from related graft donors, with transient mixed chimerism. Assay used: immunoSEQ multiplex PCR; TCRdb lists only in-frame clones, some missing. This table has roughly 80,000 clones, around nine tenths appearing once. Sequenced material: CD4+ T cells from blood (PBMCs), taken 24 months after the transplant. The receptors derive from a human patient who received a combined kidney and bone marrow transplant. The graft donor may account for some of the T cells.

The chain has TRBV4-3 and TRBJ2-3; TRBD2 might be the D (6 bases). The CDR3 is 15 amino acids. The germline V gene has CDR1 LGHNA and CDR2 YSLEER. Trimming removed 5 bases from V and 0 bases from J, with 12 bases in between. CDR3 sequence: CASSIYGTSTDTQYF. The CDR3 DNA is TGCGCCAGCAGCATTTACGGGACTAGCACAGATACGCAGTATTTT.

J is TRBJ2-7 and V is TRBV27; 7 bases line up with TRBD2. The CDR3 is made up of 15 amino acids. CDR1 is MNHEY and CDR2 is SMNVEV in the germline V gene (reference sequence). Unmatched junction bases numbered 11, after V lost 8 bases and J lost 1 base. CDR3 nucleotides: TGTGCCAGCTCGTCCCTCGGGGGAGGGTCCTACGAGCAGTACTTC. Translated: CASSSLGGGSYEQYF.

A single count supports this clone. This chain links TRBV19 with TRBJ1-4, with 8 nucleotides matching TRBD1. Per the germline V gene, CDR1 is LNHDA and CDR2 is SQIVND (reference sequence). With 4 bases clipped from V and 6 bases from J, the junction kept 16 bases outside the gene matches. This CDR3 is 18 amino acids long. The CDR3 spells CASSRSWTGREGDEKLFF. The CDR3 DNA reads as TGTGCCAGTAGTAGGTCATGGACAGGGAGGGAAGGGGATGAAAAACTGTTTTTT.

The genes are TRBV7-3 and TRBJ1-2; perhaps TRBD1 as D (6 bases). V was pared by 6 bases and J by 0 bases, with 29 bases between. CDR3 size: 20 residues. The germline CDR1 and CDR2 sequences are SGHTA and FQGTGA. In DNA, the CDR3 is TGTGCCAGCAGGATAACGTTAGGGGGATGGACGGTTTCGTCTAACTATGGCTACACCTTC. It encodes CASRITLGGWTVSSNYGYTF.

The chain couples TRBV19 to TRBJ2-7; 7 positions match TRBD1. Germline V gene lookup returns CDR1 LNHDA and CDR2 SQIVND (reference sequence). V was clipped by 3 bases and J by 0 bases; unmatched bases: 2. This CDR3 is 14 amino acids long. CDR3 nucleotide sequence: TGTGCCAGTAGTATCCGGGACAGCTCCTACGAGCAGTACTTC. It is translated as CASSIRDSSYEQYF.

The chain combines TRBV5-1 with TRBJ2-7; D unresolved. V lost 4 bases and J lost 2, with 19 bases in between. Germline V gene sequence: CDR1 SGHRS, CDR2 YFSETQ. CDR3 length: 16 residues. The CDR3 sequence: CASSRLKAEGAYEQYF. CDR3 DNA sequence: TGCGCCAGCAGCCGACTTAAGGCTGAAGGCGCCTACGAGCAGTACTTC.

This clone appeared a single time. This CDR3 is also generated by other DNA sequences in the sample. J is TRBJ1-6 and V is TRBV7-9; D may be TRBD1 (5 bases). Germline CDR1 and CDR2: SEHNR and FQNEAQ (reference sequence). This CDR3 comprises 16 residues. V was pared by 7 bases and J by 3 bases, with 16 bases between. DNA for the CDR3: TGTGCCAGCAAAGTTGGGGGGGGAAACTATAATTCACCCCTCCACTTT. Residues: CASKVGGGNYNSPLHF.

CDR3 amino acids: CASSITGATSYNSPLHF. CDR3 DNA sequence: TGTGCCAGCAGCATTACAGGGGCTACTTCCTATAATTCACCCCTCCACTTT. The gene calls are TRBV7-9 and TRBJ1-6; 7 nucleotides agree with TRBD1. V lost 5 bases and J lost 1; bases outside the gene matches: 8. From germline, CDR1 is SEHNR and CDR2 FQNEAQ (reference sequence). The CDR3 runs to 17 residues. The full variable domain, with the rest looked up from reference TRBV7-9 and TRBJ1-6, is DTGVSQNPRHKITKRGQNVTFRCDPISEHNRLYWYRQTLGQGPEFLTYFQNEAQLEKSRLLSDRFSAERPKGSFSTLEIQRTEQGDSAMYLCASSITGATSYNSPLHFGNGTRLTVT.

The chain joins TRBV7-6 to TRBJ2-1, with 7 bases identical to TRBD2. Germline CDR1 SGHVS, CDR2 FNYEAQ. The CDR3 runs 16 residues. Germline trimming cut 1 base from V and 5 bases from J; bases unmatched to any gene: 8. The DNA of the CDR3 is TGTGCCAGCAGCTTAGAATTGTTTGCGGGGGACAATGAGCAGTTCTTC. It codes for CASSLELFAGDNEQFF.

The chain has TRBV18 and TRBJ1-6, with D perhaps TRBD1 (6 bases). The CDR3 is 15 residues long. Trimming cost V 2 bases and J 3 bases, with 8 bases left between them. The germline V gene encodes CDR1 KGHSH and CDR2 LQKENI. The CDR3 sequence is CASSPEQGYNSPLHF. The CDR3 DNA reads TGTGCCAGCTCACCAGAACAGGGCTATAATTCACCCCTCCACTTT.

This chain joins TRBV6-1 and TRBJ2-3; 7 bases match TRBD1. Unmatched junction bases numbered 4, after V lost 2 bases and J lost 5 bases. The CDR3 spans 14 residues. Germline V gives CDR1 MNHNS, CDR2 SASEGT. In DNA form, the CDR3 reads TGTGCCAGCAGTGAACGACAGGGAGTAGATACGCAGTATTTT. This encodes CASSERQGVDTQYF.

The rearrangement joins TRBV4-1 to TRBJ2-3; D ambiguous. The CDR3 covers 15 residues. Per germline, CDR1 MGHRA and CDR2 YSYEKL. The germline V and J ends were trimmed by 0 bases and 4 bases, with 11 bases remaining between them. CDR3 DNA: TGCGCCAGCAGCCAAGATGGCCGACGGGCAGATACGCAGTATTTT. It translates to CASSQDGRRADTQYF.

This chain uses TRBV2 with TRBJ1-5; the D is unclear. Germline CDR1 and CDR2: SNHLY and FYNNEI. The V gene lost 4 bases and the J gene lost 4 bases, with 11 bases spanning the gap. The CDR3 length is 14 residues. In DNA, the CDR3 is TGTGCCAGCAGTGTTCGCAGTCAGAATCAGCCCCAGCATTTT. Amino acids: CASSVRSQNQPQHF.

This clone was observed a handful of times. J is TRBJ2-3 and V is TRBV28; TRBD2 matches at 8 bases. The germline gives CDR1 MDHEN, CDR2 SYDVKM. The CDR3 is made up of 17 amino acids. The V segment lost 2 bases and the J segment 0 bases; nucleotides outside the gene matches: 7. CDR3 in DNA: TGTGCCAGCAGTTTAAGGTCGGGGGGGGCTAGCACAGATACGCAGTATTTT. It specifies CASSLRSGGASTDTQYF. Full variable domain (missing parts from reference TRBV28 and TRBJ2-3): DVKVTQSSRYLVKRTGEKVFLECVQDMDHENMFWYRQDPGLGLRLIYFSYDVKMKEKGDIPEGYSVSREKKERFSLILESASTNQTSMYLCASSLRSGGASTDTQYFGPGTRLTVL.

This rearrangement joins TRBV2 to TRBJ1-2; D remains unclear. Germline V CDR1 and CDR2: SNHLY, FYNNEI. The length of the CDR3 is 14 residues. Trimming removed 3 bases at V and 2 bases at J, with 10 bases between. The CDR3 spells CASSEGRPNYGYTF. CDR3 DNA: TGTGCCAGCAGTGAGGGCAGGCCCAACTATGGCTACACCTTC. Looking up the rest from reference TRBV2 and TRBJ1-2 gives the full variable domain: EPEVTQTPSHQVTQMGQEVILRCVPISNHLYFYWYRQILGQKVEFLVSFYNNEISEKSEIFDDQFSVERPDGSNFTLKIRSTKLEDSAMYFCASSEGRPNYGYTFGSGTRLTVV.